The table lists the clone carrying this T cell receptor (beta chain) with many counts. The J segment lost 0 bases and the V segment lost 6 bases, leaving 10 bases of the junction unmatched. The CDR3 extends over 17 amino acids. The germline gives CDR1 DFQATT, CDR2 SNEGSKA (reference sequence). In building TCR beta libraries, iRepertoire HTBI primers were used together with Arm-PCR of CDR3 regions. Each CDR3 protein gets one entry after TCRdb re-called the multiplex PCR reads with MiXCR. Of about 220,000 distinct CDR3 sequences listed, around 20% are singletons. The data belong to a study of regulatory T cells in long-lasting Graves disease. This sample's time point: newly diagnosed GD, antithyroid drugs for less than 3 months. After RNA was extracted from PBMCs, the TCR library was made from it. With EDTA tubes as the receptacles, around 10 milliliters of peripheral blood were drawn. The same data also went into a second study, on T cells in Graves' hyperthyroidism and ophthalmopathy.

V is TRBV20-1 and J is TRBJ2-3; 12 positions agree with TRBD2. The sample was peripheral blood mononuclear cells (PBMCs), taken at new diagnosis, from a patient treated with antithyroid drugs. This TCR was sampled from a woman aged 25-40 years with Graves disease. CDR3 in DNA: TGCAGTGCCCGGACTAGCGGGGCCCTCTCTAGCACAGATACGCAGTATTTT. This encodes CSARTSGALSSTDTQYF.